This entry is about one T cell receptor beta chain. TCRdb's table, derived via immunoSEQ multiplex PCR, lists solely in-frame clones and lacks some. The sample lists roughly 39,000 clones, 90% to 95% occurring once. The source of the sample is a study of blood T cell repertoires in COVID-19. The CDR3 has 19 residues. Germline V lookup: CDR1 MNHEY, CDR2 SMNVEV (reference sequence). V was pared by 5 bases and J by 2 bases, with 28 bases between. This TCR derives from a human donor with active COVID-19. The donor label of this sample is uncertain. Sequencing input: peripheral blood. The chain carries TRBV27 and TRBJ2-7; weak D call: TRBD1 (6 bases). The DNA for the CDR3 is TGTGCCAGCAGTCCTCGAGGGCAGGGGAGCCCCATTCCTACCTACGAGCAGTACTTC. This codes for CASSPRGQGSPIPTYEQYF.